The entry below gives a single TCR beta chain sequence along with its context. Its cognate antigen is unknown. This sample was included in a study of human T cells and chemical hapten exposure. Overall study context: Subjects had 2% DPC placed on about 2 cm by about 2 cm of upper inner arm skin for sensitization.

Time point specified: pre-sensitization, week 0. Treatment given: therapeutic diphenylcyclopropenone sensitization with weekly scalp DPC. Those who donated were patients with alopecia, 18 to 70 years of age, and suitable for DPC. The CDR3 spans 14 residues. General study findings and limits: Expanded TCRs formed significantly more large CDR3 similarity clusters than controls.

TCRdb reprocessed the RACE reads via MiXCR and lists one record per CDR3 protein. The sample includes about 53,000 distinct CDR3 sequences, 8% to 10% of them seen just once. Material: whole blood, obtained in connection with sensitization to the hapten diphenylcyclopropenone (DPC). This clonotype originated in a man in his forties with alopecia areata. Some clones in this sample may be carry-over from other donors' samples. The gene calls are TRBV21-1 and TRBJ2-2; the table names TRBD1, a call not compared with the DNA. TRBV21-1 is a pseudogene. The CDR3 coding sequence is TGTGCCAGCAGCCTACAGGGGCGGGCCGGGGAGCTGTTTTTT. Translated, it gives CASSLQGRAGELFF.